A selection of T cell receptor beta chains follows, all from one sample in a study of breast tumors, draining lymph nodes, adjacent tissues. Using its own MiXCR run on the multiplex PCR reads, TCRdb lists one record per CDR3 protein. The sample includes fewer than 15,000 distinct CDR3 sequences, about 62% of them seen just once. The sequencing sample was made of tumor-adjacent breast tissue. Every receptor here comes from a female donor with breast cancer. Some clones in this sample may be carry-over from other donors' samples. CDR3s include the opening cysteine and the closing phenylalanine or tryptophan. The order of the fields is J gene, clone size, V gene, D gene, CDR3 DNA, CDR3 protein. D genes are given only for firm matches. Clone size is given for some rows only: seen once, a few or many times, or a class if the clone is expanded.

TRBJ1-3	NA	TRBV24-1	NA	TGTGCCACGGAGGGAGACACCATATATTTT	CATEGDTIYF
TRBJ1-1	many	TRBV5-8	NA	TGTGCCAGCAGCTGGGCACAGGTGGAGGACACTGAAGCTTTCTTT	CASSWAQVEDTEAFF
TRBJ2-3	NA	TRBV5-1	NA	TGCGCCAGCAGCTGGACTAGCACAGATACGCAGTATTTT	CASSWTSTDTQYF
TRBJ2-6	NA	TRBV7-3	NA	TGTGCCAGCAGGGGCGGCAGCTCTGGGGCCAACGTCCTGCCTTTC	CASRGGSSGANVLPF
TRBJ2-7	many	TRBV5-6	NA	TGTGCCAGCAGCTTTTCTAGCGCCGAGCAGTACTTC	CASSFSSAEQYF
TRBJ2-3	NA	TRBV6-5	NA	TGTGCCAGCAGTCACCCGGGACGCCCAGATACGCAGTATTTT	CASSHPGRPDTQYF
TRBJ1-5	NA	TRBV15	TRBD1	TGTGCCACCAGCAGAGATTTAGGGACAGGGGTTCAGCCCCAGCATTTT	CATSRDLGTGVQPQHF
TRBJ2-1	NA	TRBV25-1	NA	TGTGCCAGCAGTGAATGGGCAGTTTACAATGAGCAGTTCTTC	CASSEWAVYNEQFF
TRBJ1-4	few	TRBV6-6	NA	TGTGCCAGCAGTTGGGAAGATGAAAAACTGTTTTTT	CASSWEDEKLFF
TRBJ1-5	NA	TRBV14	TRBD1	TGTGCCAGCAGCCCGTCGGACAGGGCGCGGGGTCAGCCCCAGCATTTT	CASSPSDRARGQPQHF
TRBJ2-4	many	TRBV7-9	NA	TGTGCCAGCAGCTTAGAAGCTAGTTTGAACATTCAGTACTTC	CASSLEASLNIQYF
TRBJ1-5	NA	TRBV20-1	NA	TGCAGTGCTAGAGTGGGCGCGGGTTACAATCAGCCCCAGCATTTT	CSARVGAGYNQPQHF
TRBJ2-7	NA	TRBV5-5	NA	TGTGCCAGCAGATACGAACCTACCTACGAGCAGTACTTC	CASRYEPTYEQYF
TRBJ1-6	NA	TRBV19	NA	TGTGCCAGTAAGGCTGCACGGAAAATGGATTCACCCCTCCACTTT	CASKAARKMDSPLHF